This is a list of T cell receptor beta chains from one sample in a study of shared clonotypes between healthy human individuals. Data came from immunoSEQ multiplex PCR; TCRdb stores just in-frame clones and leaves some out. The sample contains roughly 640,000 clones, more than 95% of which appear only once. The material sequenced was naive CD4+ T cells sorted from blood. Receptors originate from a woman between 25 and 40 years old in good health. The CDR3 runs from the conserved cysteine through the conserved F or W. The D gene is left open where the match is weak. Clone size appears in some rows only: once, few, many, or a class for an expanded clone.

- TRBJ1-2 TRBV18 - CASSPSRGIYGYTF TGTGCCAGCTCACCATCCAGGGGTATTTATGGCTACACCTTC
- TRBJ1-1 TRBV6-6 - CASSPFGQEETEAFF TGTGCCAGCAGCCCCTTTGGCCAGGAAGAAACTGAAGCTTTCTTT
TRBD1 TRBJ1-4 TRBV5-6 - CASRLTGTKQLMKELFF TGTGCCAGCAGGCTGACAGGGACTAAGCAACTAATGAAGGAACTGTTTTTT
- TRBJ1-2 TRBV5-8 once CASSLAGVNYGYTF TGTGCCAGCAGCTTGGCCGGGGTAAACTATGGCTACACCTTC
- TRBJ1-5 TRBV7-3 - CASTHGQGSDQPQHF TGTGCCAGCACACACGGCCAGGGTAGTGATCAGCCCCAGCATTTT
- TRBJ2-7 TRBV5-1 - CASSFQGSSYEQYF TGCGCCAGCAGCTTTCAGGGGAGCTCCTACGAGCAGTACTTC
- TRBJ2-5 TRBV18 - CASSPGGEETQYF TGTGCCAGCTCACCAGGAGGGGAGGAGACCCAGTACTTC
TRBD1 TRBJ1-5 TRBV13 - CASSIQGNRQPQHF TGTGCCAGCAGCATACAGGGGAATCGTCAGCCCCAGCATTTT
TRBD1 TRBJ2-6 TRBV18 - CASSPRDSSSSGANVLTF TGTGCCAGCTCACCAAGGGACAGCTCTTCCTCTGGGGCCAACGTCCTGACTTTC
- TRBJ2-7 TRBV5-1 - CASSPGPRNEQYF TGCGCCAGCAGCCCGGGACCACGCAACGAGCAGTACTTC
- TRBJ1-2 TRBV5-4 - CASNLGAGTTFNYGYTF TGTGCCAGCAACCTGGGGGCAGGGACTACCTTTAACTATGGCTACACCTTC
- TRBJ1-1 TRBV27 - CASSSQQEGPEAFF TGTGCCAGTTCAAGCCAGCAAGAGGGCCCTGAAGCTTTCTTT
- TRBJ2-5 TRBV2 once CASSVDSQETQYF TGTGCCAGCAGTGTCGACAGCCAAGAGACCCAGTACTTC
- TRBJ2-1 TRBV28 - CASSLSGPKLF TGTGCCAGCAGTTTGTCGGGCCCGAAACTCTTC
- TRBJ2-5 TRBV19 once CASSIAGGRQETQYF TGTGCCAGTAGTATCGCCGGAGGGCGACAAGAGACCCAGTACTTC
- TRBJ1-1 TRBV5-1 few CASRGSRVDTEAFF TGCGCCAGTCGTGGTAGTAGGGTCGACACTGAAGCTTTCTTT
- TRBJ2-3 TRBV18 - CASSPPNADTQYF TGTGCCAGCTCACCACCGAATGCCGATACGCAGTATTTT
- TRBJ1-1 TRBV6-1 - CASSDGIIVEAFF TGTGCCAGCAGTGATGGGATAATAGTCGAAGCTTTCTTT
TRBD1 TRBJ1-2 TRBV9 - CASSERTGGSGYTF TGTGCCAGCAGCGAAAGGACAGGGGGTAGTGGCTACACCTTC